This T cell receptor (beta chain) came from a study of naive and memory T cell subsets. The CDR3 runs to 13 residues. CDR1 and CDR2 (germline): SGHNT, YYREEE (reference sequence). Study-level findings and limits: Especially in CD8 cells, naive repertoires contained a few larger clonotypes, possibly CD45RA-re-expressing memory cells.

An equimolar mix of two oligonucleotides served as the beta constant-region primer for TRBC1 and TRBC2. Ligated cDNA was amplified by four rounds of PCR with nested alpha and beta constant-region primers and SP2. In TCRdb, the UMI-ligation and nested PCR reads were re-called with MiXCR into one record per CDR3 protein. The sample lists 120,000 to 150,000 distinct CDR3 sequences; approximately 22% were seen once. Cells stained for CD3, CD4, CD8, CD45RA, CD27 and viability were sorted into four CD45RA/CD27 subsets. This clonotype was counted ten times or more. Its antigen is not identified. One end of the junction does not line up with germline, which may come from a read error.

The TCR originated in a human donor in good health. The material sequenced was naive CD4+ T cells from blood. V gene TRBV5-4 combines with J gene TRBJ2-1; D possibly corresponds to TRBD1 (6 bases). The CDR3: CASSLDSYNEQFF. The CDR3 DNA is TGTGCCAGCAGTTTGGACAGTTACAATGAGCAGTTCTTC.